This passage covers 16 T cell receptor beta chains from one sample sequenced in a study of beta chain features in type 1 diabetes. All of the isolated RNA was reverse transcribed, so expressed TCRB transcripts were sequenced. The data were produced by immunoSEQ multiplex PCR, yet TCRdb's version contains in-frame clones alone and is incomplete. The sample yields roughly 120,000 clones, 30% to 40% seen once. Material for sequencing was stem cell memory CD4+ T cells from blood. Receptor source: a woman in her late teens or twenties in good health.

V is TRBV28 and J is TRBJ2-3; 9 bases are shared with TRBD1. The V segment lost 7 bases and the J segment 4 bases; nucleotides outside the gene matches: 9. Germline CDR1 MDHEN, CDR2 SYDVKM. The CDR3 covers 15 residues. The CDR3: CASTPWGQGADTQYF. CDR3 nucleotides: TGTGCCAGCACTCCCTGGGGACAGGGAGCAGATACGCAGTATTTT. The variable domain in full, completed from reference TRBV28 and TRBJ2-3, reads DVKVTQSSRYLVKRTGEKVFLECVQDMDHENMFWYRQDPGLGLRLIYFSYDVKMKEKGDIPEGYSVSREKKERFSLILESASTNQTSMYLCASTPWGQGADTQYFGPGTRLTVL.

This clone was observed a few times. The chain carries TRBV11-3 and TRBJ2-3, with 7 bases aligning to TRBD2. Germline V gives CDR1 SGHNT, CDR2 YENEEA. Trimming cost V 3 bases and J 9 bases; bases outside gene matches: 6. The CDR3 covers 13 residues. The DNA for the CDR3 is TGTGCCAGCAGCTTTGCTAGCGGCAGAACGCAGTATTTT. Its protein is CASSFASGRTQYF.

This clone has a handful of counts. The CDR3 loop reads CASGRRDSSYNEQFF. CDR3 coding DNA: TGCGCCAGCGGCCGCAGGGACAGCTCCTACAATGAGCAGTTCTTC. The V and J genes are TRBV4-1 and TRBJ2-1; 7 nucleotides align to TRBD1. Per the germline V gene, CDR1 is MGHRA and CDR2 is YSYEKL. After removal of 8 bases from V and 0 bases from J, the junction contained 7 bases not matched to a gene. The CDR3 loop spans 15 amino acids.

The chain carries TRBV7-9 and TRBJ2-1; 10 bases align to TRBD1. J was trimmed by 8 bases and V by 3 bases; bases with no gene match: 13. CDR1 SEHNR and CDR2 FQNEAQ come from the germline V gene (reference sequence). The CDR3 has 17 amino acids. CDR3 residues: CASSFFRWDRGVDEQFF. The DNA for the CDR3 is TGTGCCAGCAGCTTTTTTAGGTGGGACAGGGGCGTCGATGAGCAGTTCTTC.

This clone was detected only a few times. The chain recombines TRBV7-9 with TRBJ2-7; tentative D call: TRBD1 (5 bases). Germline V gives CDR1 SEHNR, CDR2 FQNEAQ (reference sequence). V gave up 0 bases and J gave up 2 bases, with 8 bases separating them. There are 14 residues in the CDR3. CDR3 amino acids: CASSLAGQAYEQYF. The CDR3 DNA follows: TGTGCCAGCAGCTTAGCTGGACAAGCCTACGAGCAGTACTTC.

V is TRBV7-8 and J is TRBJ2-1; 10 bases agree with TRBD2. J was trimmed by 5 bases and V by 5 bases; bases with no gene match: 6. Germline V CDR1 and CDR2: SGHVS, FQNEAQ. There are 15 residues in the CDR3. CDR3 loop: CASSLGLAVHNEQFF. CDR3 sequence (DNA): TGTGCCAGCAGCCTTGGACTAGCGGTCCACAATGAGCAGTTCTTC.

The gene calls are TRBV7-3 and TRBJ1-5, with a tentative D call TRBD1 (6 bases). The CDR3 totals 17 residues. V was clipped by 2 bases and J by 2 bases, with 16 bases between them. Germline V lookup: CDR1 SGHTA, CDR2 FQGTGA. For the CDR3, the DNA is TGTGCCAGCAGCTTAGGGGGCTGGCAACCTTGCAATCAGCCCCAGCATTTT. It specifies CASSLGGWQPCNQPQHF.

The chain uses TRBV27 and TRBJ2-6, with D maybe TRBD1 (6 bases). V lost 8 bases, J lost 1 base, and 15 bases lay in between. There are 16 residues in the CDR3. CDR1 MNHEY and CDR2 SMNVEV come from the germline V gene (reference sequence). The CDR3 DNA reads TGTGCCAGCGCCCCTCTGGGGGCATCTGGGGCCAACGTCCTGACTTTC. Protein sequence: CASAPLGASGANVLTF.

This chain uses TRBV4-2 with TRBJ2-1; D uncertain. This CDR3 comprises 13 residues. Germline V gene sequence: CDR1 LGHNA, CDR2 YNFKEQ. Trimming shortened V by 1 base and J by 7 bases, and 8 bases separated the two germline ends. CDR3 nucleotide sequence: TGTGCCAGCAGCCAAGTGGAGTTGAATGAGCAGTTCTTC. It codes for CASSQVELNEQFF.

The CDR3 bases are TGTGCCAGCAGAGTCGACGGACAGGGGTATGGCTACACCTTC. The encoded protein is CASRVDGQGYGYTF. The chain combines TRBV6-4 with TRBJ1-2, with 9 nucleotides matching TRBD1. The CDR3 consists of 14 residues. With 6 bases clipped from V and 5 bases from J, the junction kept 7 bases outside the gene matches. Germline V gene data show CDR1 as MRHNA and CDR2 as SNTAGT.

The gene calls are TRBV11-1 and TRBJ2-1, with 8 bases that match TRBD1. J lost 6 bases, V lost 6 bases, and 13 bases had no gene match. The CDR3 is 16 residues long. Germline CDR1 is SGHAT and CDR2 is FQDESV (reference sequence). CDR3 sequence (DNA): TGTGCCAGCAGGTCCCTGGGCAGGGGGCACACCAATGAGCAGTTCTTC. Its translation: CASRSLGRGHTNEQFF.

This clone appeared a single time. CDR3 nucleotides: TGCGCCAGCAGCCACCGACCGGGAGATACGCAGTATTTT. Its protein product is CASSHRPGDTQYF. This chain joins TRBV4-3 and TRBJ2-3, with no clear D. V gave up 3 bases and J gave up 5 bases, with 9 bases separating them. CDR3 size: 13 residues. Per the germline V gene, CDR1 is LGHNA and CDR2 is YSLEER.

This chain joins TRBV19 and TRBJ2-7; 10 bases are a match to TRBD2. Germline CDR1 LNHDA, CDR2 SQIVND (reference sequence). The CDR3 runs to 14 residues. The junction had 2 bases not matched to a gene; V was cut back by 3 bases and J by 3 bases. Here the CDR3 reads CASSIASGSYEQYF. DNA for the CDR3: TGTGCCAGTAGTATTGCTAGCGGGAGCTACGAGCAGTACTTC.

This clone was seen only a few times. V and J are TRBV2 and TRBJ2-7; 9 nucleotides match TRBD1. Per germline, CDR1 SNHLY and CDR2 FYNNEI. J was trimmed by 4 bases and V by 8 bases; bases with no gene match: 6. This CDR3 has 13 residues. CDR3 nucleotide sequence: TGTGCCAGCCACAGGGGGCCGATTTACGAGCAGTACTTC. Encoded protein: CASHRGPIYEQYF.

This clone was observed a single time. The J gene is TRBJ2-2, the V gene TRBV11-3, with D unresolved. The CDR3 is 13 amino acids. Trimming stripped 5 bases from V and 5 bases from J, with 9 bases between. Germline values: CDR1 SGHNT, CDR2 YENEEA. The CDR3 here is CASSQVRTGELFF. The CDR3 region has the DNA TGTGCCAGCAGCCAGGTCAGGACCGGGGAGCTGTTTTTT.

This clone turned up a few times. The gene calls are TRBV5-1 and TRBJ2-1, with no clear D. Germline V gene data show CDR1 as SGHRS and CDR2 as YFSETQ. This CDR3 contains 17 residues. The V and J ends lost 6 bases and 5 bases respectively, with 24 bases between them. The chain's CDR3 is CASTANAHSWSHNEQFF. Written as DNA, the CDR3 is TGCGCCAGCACTGCTAACGCGCATTCTTGGAGCCACAATGAGCAGTTCTTC.